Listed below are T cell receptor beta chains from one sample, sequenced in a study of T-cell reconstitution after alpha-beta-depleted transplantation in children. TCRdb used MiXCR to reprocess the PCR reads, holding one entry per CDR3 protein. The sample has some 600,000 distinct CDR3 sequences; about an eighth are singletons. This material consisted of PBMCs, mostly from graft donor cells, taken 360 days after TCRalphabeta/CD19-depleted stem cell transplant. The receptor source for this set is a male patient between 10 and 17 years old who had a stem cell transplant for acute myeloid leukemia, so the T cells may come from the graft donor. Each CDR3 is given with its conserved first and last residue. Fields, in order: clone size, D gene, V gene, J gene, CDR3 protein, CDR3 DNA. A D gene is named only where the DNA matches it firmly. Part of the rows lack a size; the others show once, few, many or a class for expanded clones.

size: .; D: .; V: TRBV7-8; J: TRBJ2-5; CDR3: CASSLGLGFGLSRQETQYF; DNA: TGTGCCAGCAGCTTAGGCCTGGGATTTGGGCTCTCGAGGCAAGAGACCCAGTACTTC
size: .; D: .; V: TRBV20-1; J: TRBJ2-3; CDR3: CSASDGGLDTQYF; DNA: TGCAGTGCTTCCGACGGGGGGCTCGATACGCAGTATTTT
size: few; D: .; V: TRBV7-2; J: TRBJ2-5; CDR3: CASSLAPSRQETQYF; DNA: TGTGCCAGCAGCTTAGCCCCCTCACGCCAAGAGACCCAGTACTTC
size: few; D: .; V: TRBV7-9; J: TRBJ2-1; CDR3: CASSLWRTVSYNEQFF; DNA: TGTGCCAGCAGCTTGTGGAGGACGGTTTCCTACAATGAGCAGTTCTTC
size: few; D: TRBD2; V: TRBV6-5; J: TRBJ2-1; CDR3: CASSYSVGLAFYEQFF; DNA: TGTGCCAGCAGTTACTCTGTGGGACTAGCGTTCTATGAGCAGTTCTTC
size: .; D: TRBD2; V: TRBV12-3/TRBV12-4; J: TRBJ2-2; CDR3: CASNPRTSSTGELFF; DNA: TGTGCCAGCAACCCCAGGACTAGCAGTACCGGGGAGCTGTTTTTT
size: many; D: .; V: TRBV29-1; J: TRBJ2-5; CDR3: CSVGWGVQETQYF; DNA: TGCAGCGTAGGGTGGGGGGTACAAGAGACCCAGTACTTC
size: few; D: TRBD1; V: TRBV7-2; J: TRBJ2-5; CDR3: CASSLAATGGGKTQYF; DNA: TGTGCCAGCAGCTTAGCGGCGACAGGGGGGGGGAAGACCCAGTACTTC
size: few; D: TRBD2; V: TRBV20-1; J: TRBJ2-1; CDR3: CSAIAGGTNNEQFF; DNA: TGCAGTGCGATAGCGGGAGGGACCAACAATGAGCAGTTCTTC
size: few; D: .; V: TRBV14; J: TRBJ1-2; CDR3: CASSQVGSGAYGYTF; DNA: TGTGCCAGCAGCCAAGTTGGGTCAGGAGCTTATGGCTACACCTTC
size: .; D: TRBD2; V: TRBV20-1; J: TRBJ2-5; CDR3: CSAKVSSGRWGETQYF; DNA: TGCAGTGCTAAGGTGTCTAGCGGGAGATGGGGGGAGACCCAGTACTTC
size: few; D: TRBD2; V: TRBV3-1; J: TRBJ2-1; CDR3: CASTLGLAGRPPYNEQFF; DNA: TGTGCCAGCACCCTCGGACTAGCGGGACGTCCCCCCTACAATGAGCAGTTCTTC
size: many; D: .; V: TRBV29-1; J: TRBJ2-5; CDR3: CSVWGVETQYF; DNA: TGCAGCGTTTGGGGGGTAGAGACCCAGTACTTC
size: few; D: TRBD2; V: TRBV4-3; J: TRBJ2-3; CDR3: CASSQLTRLAGEVENTQYF; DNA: TGCGCCAGCAGCCAACTGACGAGACTAGCGGGAGAGGTGGAGAATACGCAGTATTTT
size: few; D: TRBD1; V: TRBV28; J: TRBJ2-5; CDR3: CASRPQGAVGETQYF; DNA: TGTGCCAGCAGGCCGCAGGGGGCGGTTGGAGAGACCCAGTACTTC
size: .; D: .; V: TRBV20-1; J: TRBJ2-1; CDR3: CCASWGLISYNEQFF; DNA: TGCTGTGCTTCGTGGGGACTTATCTCCTACAATGAGCAGTTCTTC